These 7 T cell receptor beta chains came from one sample sequenced in a study of blood T cells in healthy people across ages. Alongside a J-beta primer mix, a sample-barcoded 5' primer served in a second PCR lasting roughly 6 to 12 cycles. In TCRdb, the 5' RACE reads were re-called with MiXCR into one record per CDR3 protein. The repertoire includes around 1,100,000 distinct CDR3 sequences, less than 45% of them detected once, and about 12% sits in the top ten. Sequencing was done on a sample of blood. These receptors all come from a man younger than 30 in good health.

On this clonotype itself: A read error may explain this, as a much larger clone is one base away. This chain joins TRBV29-1 and TRBJ2-5; 8 bases align to TRBD2. Per germline, CDR1 SQVTM and CDR2 ANQGSEA. The CDR3 runs to 15 residues. CDR3 nucleotides: TGCAGCGTTGAAGGTGTTAGCGGGATCCAAGAGGCCCAGTACTTC. Its protein product is CSVEGVSGIQEAQYF.

This clonotype occurred a few times. For the CDR3, the DNA is TGTGCCAGCAGCCCCGATCAGGGCCAAGAGACCCAGTACTTC. It is translated as CASSPDQGQETQYF. The V call is TRBV7-9, the J call TRBJ2-5, with D tentatively TRBD1 (5 bases). CDR3 length: 14 residues. CDR1 SEHNR and CDR2 FQNEAQ come from the germline V gene (reference sequence). V lost 5 bases and J 1 base, leaving 11 bases between the germline ends.

The chain has TRBV20-1 and TRBJ1-5, with 10 bases identical to TRBD1. The CDR3 consists of 16 residues. CDR1 DFQATT and CDR2 SNEGSKA come from the germline V gene (reference sequence). Trimming took 5 bases from V and 0 from J; bases not matched to a gene: 7. In DNA, the CDR3 is TGCAGTGCTGCTGGGACAGGGGCGGATAGCAATCAGCCCCAGCATTTT. Protein sequence: CSAAGTGADSNQPQHF.

This clonotype has more than one count but fewer than ten. The J gene is TRBJ2-3, the V gene TRBV9, with 13 bases identical to TRBD2. The V gene end was trimmed by 3 bases and the J gene end by 4 bases; junction bases not matched to a gene: 5. The CDR3 runs 16 residues. Germline CDR1 is SGDLS and CDR2 is YYNGEE. CDR3 amino acids: CASSGTSGGAADTQYF. The CDR3 bases are TGTGCCAGCAGCGGCACTAGCGGGGGGGCCGCAGATACGCAGTATTTT. The entire variable domain, with the rest obtained from reference TRBV9 and TRBJ2-3, is as follows: DSGVTQTPKHLITATGQRVTLRCSPRSGDLSVYWYQQSLDQGLQFLIQYYNGEERAKGNILERFSAQQFPDLHSELNLSSLELGDSALYFCASSGTSGGAADTQYFGPGTRLTVL.

This clonotype was detected a few times. This sequence joins TRBV20-1 and TRBJ2-3; D may correspond to TRBD1 or TRBD2 (5 bases each). Trimming cost V 7 bases and J 2 bases, with 19 bases left between them. The germline gives CDR1 DFQATT, CDR2 SNEGSKA (reference sequence). The CDR3 consists of 15 residues. The CDR3 sequence is CSVSSSQGATDTQYF. The CDR3 DNA sequence: TGCAGTGTTTCATCTAGCCAGGGAGCCACAGATACGCAGTATTTT.

This chain uses TRBV20-1 with TRBJ2-3; perhaps TRBD2 as D (5 bases). The germline V and J ends were trimmed by 6 bases and 6 bases, with 19 bases remaining between them. The CDR3 loop spans 14 amino acids. The germline CDR1 and CDR2 sequences are DFQATT and SNEGSKA (reference sequence). This CDR3 reads CSAPRLPTRDTQYF. The CDR3 nucleotides read TGCAGTGCCCCCAGACTACCGACGAGGGATACGCAGTATTTT.

In its sample, this clonotype was seen a few times. The V call is TRBV3-1, the J call TRBJ1-2; no clear D. Germline V gene sequence: CDR1 LGHDT, CDR2 YNNKEL (reference sequence). The ends were cut back, 4 bases at V and 3 bases at J, with 12 bases in the middle. The length of the CDR3 is 14 residues. This chain's CDR3 is CASSPSPQDYGYTF. In nucleotides, the CDR3 is TGTGCCAGCAGCCCATCACCCCAGGACTATGGCTACACCTTC.